The entry below gives a single TCR beta chain sequence along with its context. Antigen specificity is unknown. Libraries were prepared by immunoSEQ multiplex PCR; TCRdb keeps only in-frame clonotypes and omits some of them. The sample yields over 45,000 clones, roughly 76% seen once. The sample belongs to a study of vaccination effects on CD4 cells after COVID-19. Study-wide results and caveats: Of the vaccine-induced clones from healthy vaccinees, merely 1 of 255 recognized common cold coronaviruses as well.

Before sequencing took place, the ViraFEST assay used viral peptide pools to expand antigen-specific CD4+ T cells. Subsequent to less than 13 days of culture, CD4+ T cells were isolated. Vaccinees lacked prior SARS-CoV-2 infection and tested negative for nucleocapsid antibodies. Roughly 1.9 million PBMC per well received approximately 10 IU/ml IL-2 and 8 to 10 ug/ml peptides in culture. Cultures got half-medium changes with IL-2 on days 3 and 7. This sequence originates from a human donor who received a COVID-19 vaccine. Sequenced here: CD4+ T cells from PBMCs cultured with SARS-CoV-2 spike peptides, sampled before COVID-19 vaccination.

The CDR3 coding sequence is TGTGCCAGCAGCGTCACGAGGACAGGGCACTATGGCTACACCTTC. This codes for CASSVTRTGHYGYTF. The chain uses TRBV11-2 and TRBJ1-2, with 8 bases lining up with TRBD1. This CDR3 is 15 amino acids long. Trimming took 5 bases from V and 3 from J; bases not matched to a gene: 8. Germline CDR1 SGHAT, CDR2 FQNNGV.